A single sample is the source of the 14 T cell receptor beta chains below, sequenced in a study of blood T cell repertoires in COVID-19. Sequencing was performed with immunoSEQ multiplex PCR; in TCRdb, only in-frame clones are kept and a portion is missing. This sample has fewer than 350,000 clones, with around 85% found just once. The sequencing sample was made of PBMCs or T cells enriched from blood (not recorded which). The receptors were sampled from a woman aged 45-65 years who had recovered from COVID-19.

The rearrangement links TRBV9 to TRBJ2-5, with D maybe TRBD2 (6 bases). The CDR3 spans 18 residues. Trimming removed 0 bases from V and 3 bases from J, with 21 bases in between. Germline CDR1 and CDR2: SGDLS and YYNGEE. The CDR3 reads CASSVEPHFGRGEETQYF. The CDR3 coding sequence is TGTGCCAGCAGCGTAGAGCCTCATTTTGGGCGGGGTGAAGAGACCCAGTACTTC. The full variable domain, its missing parts supplied by reference TRBV9 and TRBJ2-5, is DSGVTQTPKHLITATGQRVTLRCSPRSGDLSVYWYQQSLDQGLQFLIQYYNGEERAKGNILERFSAQQFPDLHSELNLSSLELGDSALYFCASSVEPHFGRGEETQYFGPGTRLLVL.

The sample holds one count of this clone. The V and J genes are TRBV10-1 and TRBJ1-1; no firm D call. The length of the CDR3 is 14 residues. Trimming removed 3 bases from V and 3 bases from J, with 11 bases in between. Per the germline V gene, CDR1 is WNHNN and CDR2 is SYGVQD (reference sequence). In DNA form, the CDR3 reads TGCGCCAGCAGTGACCGAGGGAGGGACACTGAAGCTTTCTTT. Its translation is CASSDRGRDTEAFF.

This clone was seen only a few times. DNA of the CDR3: TGTGCCAGCAGCCCCCACAGGGAGAAGACATTGGGTGGCTACACCTTC. Its protein is CASSPHREKTLGGYTF. The chain links TRBV11-2 to TRBJ1-2, with D possibly being TRBD1 (6 bases). The CDR3 has 16 residues. Trimming shortened V by 5 bases and J by 7 bases, and 23 bases separated the two germline ends. Germline CDR1 and CDR2: SGHAT and FQNNGV.

The rearrangement uses TRBV15 and TRBJ2-1, with D uncertain. The CDR3 sequence is 16 residues long. Germline CDR1 and CDR2: LNHNV and YYDKDF (reference sequence). The V end was cut by 0 bases, the J end by 6 bases, with 15 bases between. The CDR3 nucleotides are TGTGCCACCAGCAGAGACCGGGTTGGCGCTTCCAATGAGCAGTTCTTC. Its translation is CATSRDRVGASNEQFF.

The rearrangement joins TRBV14 to TRBJ2-6, with D perhaps matching TRBD2 (6 bases). Germline CDR1 and CDR2: SGHDN and FVKESK. This CDR3 comprises 18 residues. V lost 1 base, J lost 0 bases, and 13 bases lay in between. DNA for the CDR3: TGTGCCAGCAGCCAAGGGGCGGGGCCCCTCTCTGGGGCCAACGTCCTGACTTTC. As protein: CASSQGAGPLSGANVLTF.

The chain uses TRBV24-1 and TRBJ2-2; possibly TRBD1 for D (5 bases). The CDR3 runs to 16 residues. V lost 10 bases, J lost 4 bases, and 21 bases lay in between. Germline CDR1 KGHDR, CDR2 SFDVKD. The CDR3 coding sequence is TGTGCCACGTCCCCCCCGGGCAGGGCGTTCACCGGGGAGCTGTTTTTT. This gives the protein CATSPPGRAFTGELFF.

The rearrangement uses TRBV7-9 and TRBJ2-7, with TRBD2 identical over 14 bases. The length of the CDR3 is 17 residues. CDR1 is SEHNR, CDR2 FQNEAQ, per germline (reference sequence). V gave up 1 base and J gave up 3 bases; unmatched junction bases: 5. CDR3 amino acids: CASSLGPGTSGSYEQYF. CDR3 nucleotide sequence: TGTGCCAGCAGCTTAGGCCCCGGGACTAGCGGGAGCTACGAGCAGTACTTC.

The chain is built from TRBV6-5 and TRBJ1-5; 9 bases are shared with TRBD1. CDR3 length equals 15 residues. CDR1 is MNHEY and CDR2 is SVGAGI in the germline V gene. After removal of 6 bases from V and 5 bases from J, the junction contained 8 bases not matched to a gene. CDR3 nucleotides: TGTGCCAGCAGGGAGGGACAGGGTAACGATCAGCCCCAGCATTTT. It is translated as CASREGQGNDQPQHF.

V and J are TRBV5-1 and TRBJ2-2, with 12 positions matching TRBD2. Germline V gene sequence: CDR1 SGHRS, CDR2 YFSETQ. The length of the CDR3 is 18 residues. J was trimmed by 0 bases and V by 7 bases; bases with no gene match: 10. DNA of the CDR3: TGCGCCAGCGGAAGACTAGCGGGGGCCGCCTCGAACACCGGGGAGCTGTTTTTT. Amino acids: CASGRLAGAASNTGELFF.

In its sample, this clone was seen once. The chain links TRBV19 to TRBJ2-2; TRBD2 matches at 7 bases. CDR1 LNHDA and CDR2 SQIVND come from the germline V gene (reference sequence). V was clipped by 3 bases and J by 0 bases; unmatched bases: 4. The CDR3 contains 16 residues. CDR3 in DNA: TGTGCCAGTAGTATGTACGCGGGGGCGAACACCGGGGAGCTGTTTTTT. Amino acid sequence: CASSMYAGANTGELFF.

The J gene is TRBJ2-7, the V gene TRBV7-9, with a possible D match to TRBD1 (5 bases). The CDR3 covers 11 residues. In germline, CDR1 is SEHNR, CDR2 FQNEAQ (reference sequence). V gave up 1 base and J gave up 8 bases, with 6 bases separating them. CDR3 in amino acids: CASSLDRQQYF. The CDR3 DNA reads as TGTGCCAGCAGCTTAGACAGGCAGCAGTACTTC.

The genes are TRBV19 and TRBJ1-4, with D hard to call. Germline V lookup: CDR1 LNHDA, CDR2 SQIVND (reference sequence). The CDR3 consists of 15 residues. The V end lost 6 bases, the J end lost 11 bases, and 22 bases lay between the germline ends. The CDR3 sequence is CASSFARMRTRKLFF. The CDR3 DNA follows: TGTGCCAGTAGCTTCGCCCGGATGCGAACGAGGAAACTGTTTTTT.

The gene calls are TRBV12-3 or TRBV12-4 and TRBJ1-5; 7 bases fit TRBD1. This CDR3 has 13 residues. The V segment lost 3 bases and the J segment 7 bases; nucleotides outside the gene matches: 3. As DNA, the CDR3 is TGTGCCAGCAGTTTGACAGGGATGCAGCCCCAGCATTTT. Translating gives CASSLTGMQPQHF.

The J gene is TRBJ2-5, the V gene TRBV7-3, with TRBD2 as a possible D gene (6 bases). CDR3 size: 13 residues. Trimming took off 5 bases at V and 2 bases at J, with 9 bases between the two ends. Germline V gives CDR1 SGHTA, CDR2 FQGTGA. The chain's CDR3 is CASSPGAQETQYF. The CDR3 coding sequence is TGTGCCAGCAGCCCGGGAGCTCAAGAGACCCAGTACTTC.